Listed here are 5 T cell receptor beta chains from one sample, sequenced in a study of T cell changes during pregnancy in multiple sclerosis. The table came from immunoSEQ multiplex PCR; TCRdb's copy has only in-frame clones and leaves some out. The sample records about 110,000 clones, around 92% being singletons. Here the sequenced sample was peripheral blood, taken after pregnancy. The origin of the receptors is a female donor with multiple sclerosis, enrolled in a pregnancy study.

V gene TRBV9 combines with J gene TRBJ2-7; the match to TRBD1 covers 9 bases. The CDR3 length is 14 residues. CDR1 and CDR2 (germline): SGDLS, YYNGEE. Trimming cost V 5 bases and J 1 base; bases outside gene matches: 4. The CDR3 region has the DNA TGTGCCAGCAGTAAGGGACAGGGTTCCTACGAGCAGTACTTC. This translates into CASSKGQGSYEQYF.

The genes are TRBV10-2 and TRBJ2-1, with 12 bases identical to TRBD2. The CDR3 has 16 residues. Germline V gene lookup returns CDR1 WSHSY and CDR2 SAAADI. The junction had 4 bases not matched to a gene; V was cut back by 7 bases and J by 0 bases. CDR3 loop: CASIRTSGTSYNEQFF. Here the CDR3 DNA reads TGCGCCAGCATCCGGACTAGCGGGACCTCCTACAATGAGCAGTTCTTC.

This chain links TRBV30 with TRBJ1-5; D unresolved. The CDR3 is 14 amino acids. The V end lost 0 bases, the J end lost 4 bases, and 10 bases lay between the germline ends. CDR1 GTSNPN and CDR2 SVGIG come from the germline V gene (reference sequence). The CDR3 coding sequence is TGTGCCTGGAGTGTGGAGACCCGAAATCAGCCCCAGCATTTT. Translation: CAWSVETRNQPQHF.

The chain is built from TRBV6-1 and TRBJ1-3, with a possible D match to TRBD1 (5 bases). This CDR3 has 14 amino acids. The V gene lost 8 bases and the J gene lost 2 bases, with 13 bases spanning the gap. Per germline, CDR1 MNHNS and CDR2 SASEGT. CDR3 amino acids: CASDPGSTGNTIYF. Here the CDR3 DNA reads TGTGCCAGCGATCCAGGGTCCACTGGAAACACCATATATTTT.

J is TRBJ1-1 and V is TRBV18; TRBD1 aligns across 11 bases. Germline CDR1 KGHSH, CDR2 LQKENI. Trimming took 3 bases from V and 11 from J; bases not matched to a gene: 17. The CDR3 sequence is 17 residues long. The CDR3 here is CASSPLMDRGLKGAAFF. DNA of the CDR3: TGTGCCAGCTCACCCCTCATGGACAGGGGGCTTAAGGGGGCGGCTTTCTTT.